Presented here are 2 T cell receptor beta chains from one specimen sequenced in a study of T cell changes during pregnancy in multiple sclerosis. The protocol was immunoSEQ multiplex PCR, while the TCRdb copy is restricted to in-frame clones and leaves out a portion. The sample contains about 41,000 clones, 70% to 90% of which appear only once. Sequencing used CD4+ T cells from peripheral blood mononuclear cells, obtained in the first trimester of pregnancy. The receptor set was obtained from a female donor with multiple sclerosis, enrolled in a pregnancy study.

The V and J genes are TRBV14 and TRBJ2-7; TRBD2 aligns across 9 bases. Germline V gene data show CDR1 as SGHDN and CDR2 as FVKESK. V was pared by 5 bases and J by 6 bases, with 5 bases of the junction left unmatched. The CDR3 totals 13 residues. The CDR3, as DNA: TGTGCCAGCAGCATCGGACTAGCGCGCGAGCAGTACTTC. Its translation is CASSIGLAREQYF.

The CDR3 sequence is CASSLGPLGVATGELFF. The CDR3 DNA sequence: TGTGCCAGCAGTTTGGGGCCCCTAGGAGTTGCCACCGGGGAGCTGTTTTTT. The chain carries TRBV27 and TRBJ2-2, with D possibly TRBD1 on 5 matching bases. V lost 3 bases and J 4 bases, leaving 18 bases between the germline ends. CDR3 size: 17 residues. Germline-derived CDR1 and CDR2 are MNHEY and SMNVEV (reference sequence).